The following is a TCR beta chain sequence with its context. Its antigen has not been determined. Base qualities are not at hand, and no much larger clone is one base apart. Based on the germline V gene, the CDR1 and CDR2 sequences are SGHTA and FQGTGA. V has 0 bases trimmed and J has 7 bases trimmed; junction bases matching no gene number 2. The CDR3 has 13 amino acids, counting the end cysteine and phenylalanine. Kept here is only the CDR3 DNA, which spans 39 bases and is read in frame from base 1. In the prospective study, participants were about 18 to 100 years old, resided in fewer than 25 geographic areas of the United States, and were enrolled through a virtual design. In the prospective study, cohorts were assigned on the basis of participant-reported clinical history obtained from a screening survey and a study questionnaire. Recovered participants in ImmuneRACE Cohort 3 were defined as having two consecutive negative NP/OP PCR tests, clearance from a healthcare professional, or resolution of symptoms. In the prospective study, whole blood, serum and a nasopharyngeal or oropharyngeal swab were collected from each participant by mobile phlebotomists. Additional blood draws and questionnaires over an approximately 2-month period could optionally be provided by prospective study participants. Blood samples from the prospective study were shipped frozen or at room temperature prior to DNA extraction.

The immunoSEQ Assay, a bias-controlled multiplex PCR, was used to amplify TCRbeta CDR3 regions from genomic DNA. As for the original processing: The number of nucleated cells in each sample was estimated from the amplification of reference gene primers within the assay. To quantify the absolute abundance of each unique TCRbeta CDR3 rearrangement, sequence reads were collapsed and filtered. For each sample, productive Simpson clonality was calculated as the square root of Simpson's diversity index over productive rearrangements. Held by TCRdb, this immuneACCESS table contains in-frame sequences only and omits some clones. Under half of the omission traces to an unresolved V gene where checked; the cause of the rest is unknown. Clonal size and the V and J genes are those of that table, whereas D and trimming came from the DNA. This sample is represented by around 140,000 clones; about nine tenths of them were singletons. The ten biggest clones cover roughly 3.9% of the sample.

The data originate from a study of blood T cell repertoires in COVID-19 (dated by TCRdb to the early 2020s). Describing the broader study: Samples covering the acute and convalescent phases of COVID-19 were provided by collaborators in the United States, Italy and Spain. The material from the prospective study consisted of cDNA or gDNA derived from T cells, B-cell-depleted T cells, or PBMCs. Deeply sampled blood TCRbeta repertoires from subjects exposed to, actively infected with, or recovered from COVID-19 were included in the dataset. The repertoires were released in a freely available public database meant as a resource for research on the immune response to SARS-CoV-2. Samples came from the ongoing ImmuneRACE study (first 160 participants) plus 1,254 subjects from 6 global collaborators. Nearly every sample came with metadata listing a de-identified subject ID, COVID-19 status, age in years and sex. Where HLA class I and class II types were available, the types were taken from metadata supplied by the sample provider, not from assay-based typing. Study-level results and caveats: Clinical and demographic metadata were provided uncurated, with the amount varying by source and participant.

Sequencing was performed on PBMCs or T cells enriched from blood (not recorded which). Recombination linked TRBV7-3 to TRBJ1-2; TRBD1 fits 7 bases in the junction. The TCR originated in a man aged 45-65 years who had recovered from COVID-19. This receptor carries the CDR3 CASSLTTGSGYTF. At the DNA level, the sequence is TGTGCCAGCAGCTTAACGACAGGGAGTGGCTACACCTTC.